The 27 T cell receptor beta chains given below trace back to one sample, sequenced in a study of blood T cell repertoires in COVID-19 (dated by TCRdb to the early 2020s). Libraries were constructed by the immunoSEQ multiplex PCR assay. In its TCRdb copy, this immuneACCESS table keeps in-frame sequences only and misses some clones. Where compared with another copy, unresolved V genes explain less than half of these, and the others have no known cause. This sample comprises 350,000 or so clones, approximately 91% of them detected only once. The top ten clonotypes cover approximately 0.93% of the sample. The sequencing sample was made of PBMCs or T cells enriched from blood (not recorded which). These receptors came from a woman aged 25 to 39 who had been exposed to COVID-19.

The rearrangement joins TRBV28 to TRBJ1-2; D unresolved. The V end lost 3 bases, the J end lost 7 bases, and 6 bases lay between the germline ends. The CDR3 length is 11 residues. Germline lookup yields CDR1 MDHEN and CDR2 SYDVKM. CDR3 amino acids: CASSFSGGYTF. The CDR3 region has the DNA TGTGCCAGCAGTTTCTCAGGTGGCTACACCTTC.

The chain links TRBV28 to TRBJ2-7; possible D gene TRBD1, 6 bases. V was cut by 6 bases and J by 3 bases, with 12 bases left in between. Germline values: CDR1 MDHEN, CDR2 SYDVKM. This CDR3 has 13 amino acids. The CDR3 loop reads CASSRGGIYEQYF. The DNA of the CDR3 is TGTGCCAGCAGCCGAGGGGGTATCTACGAGCAGTACTTC.

The chain couples TRBV24-1 to TRBJ1-1; tentatively, D is TRBD1 (6 bases). Trimming removed 8 bases at V and 1 base at J, with 13 bases between. CDR1 and CDR2 (germline): KGHDR, SFDVKD. The CDR3 loop spans 14 amino acids. The CDR3 nucleotides are TGTGCCACCAACGGGGGGCGTGGGAACACTGAAGCTTTCTTT. Protein sequence: CATNGGRGNTEAFF.

V is TRBV9 and J is TRBJ1-1, with 7 bases that match TRBD1. CDR1 and CDR2 (germline): SGDLS, YYNGEE. There are 15 residues in the CDR3. V shed 4 bases, J shed 0 bases, and the junction held 6 bases outside the gene matches. The CDR3 loop is CASSIGQALNTEAFF. In DNA form, the CDR3 reads TGTGCCAGCAGCATCGGACAGGCGCTGAACACTGAAGCTTTCTTT.

This chain uses TRBV7-2 with TRBJ2-1, with a tentative D call TRBD1 (6 bases). Per germline, CDR1 SGHTA and CDR2 FQGNSA. This CDR3 is built from 14 residues. V gave up 5 bases and J gave up 5 bases, with 13 bases separating them. This CDR3 is CASSPRGGHNEQFF. Here the CDR3 DNA reads TGTGCCAGCAGCCCCAGGGGCGGACACAATGAGCAGTTCTTC.

This chain links TRBV5-6 with TRBJ2-2, with D maybe TRBD2 (7 bases). CDR1 and CDR2 (germline): SGHDT, YYEEEE. V lost 0 bases, J lost 3 bases, and 15 bases lay in between. The CDR3 runs 17 residues. DNA of the CDR3: TGTGCCAGCAGCTTGGTTGGGGGGGCCCCGGACACCGGGGAGCTGTTTTTT. It translates to CASSLVGGAPDTGELFF.

This chain connects TRBV6-1 to TRBJ2-7, with TRBD1 identical over 10 bases. Trimming removed 3 bases from V and 2 bases from J; junction bases left unmatched: 4. CDR3 size: 15 residues. Germline lookup yields CDR1 MNHNS and CDR2 SASEGT. The CDR3 DNA is TGTGCCAGCAGTGATGCCGGGACAGGGGCCTACGAGCAGTACTTC. Translating it yields CASSDAGTGAYEQYF.

This chain joins TRBV29-1 and TRBJ2-7; TRBD2 aligns across 8 bases. V gave up 7 bases and J gave up 6 bases; unmatched junction bases: 14. CDR1 is SQVTM and CDR2 is ANQGSEA in the germline V gene. This CDR3 comprises 14 residues. The CDR3, as DNA: TGCAGCGGGGCAACCGGGACTAGTAAGGGCGAGCAGTACTTC. Its protein is CSGATGTSKGEQYF.

J is TRBJ2-1 and V is TRBV2; 11 nucleotides match TRBD2. This CDR3 has 18 residues. The germline CDR1 and CDR2 sequences are SNHLY and FYNNEI. Germline trimming cut 7 bases from V and 2 bases from J; bases unmatched to any gene: 13. The CDR3 spells CASTPGLAVFVAYNEQFF. The CDR3 region has the DNA TGTGCCAGCACCCCGGGACTAGCGGTCTTTGTAGCCTACAATGAGCAGTTCTTC.

The V gene is TRBV13, the J gene TRBJ2-7; 9 nucleotides agree with TRBD1. This CDR3 is built from 16 residues. With 5 bases clipped from V and 3 bases from J, the junction kept 11 bases outside the gene matches. The germline V gene encodes CDR1 PRHDT and CDR2 FYEKMQ (reference sequence). This CDR3 reads CASSMAGTGNGYEQYF. CDR3 DNA sequence: TGTGCCAGCAGCATGGCCGGGACAGGGAATGGCTACGAGCAGTACTTC.

The chain has TRBV6-2 or TRBV6-3 and TRBJ1-1, with TRBD1 matching 7 bases. Per the germline V gene, CDR1 is MNHEY and CDR2 is SVGEGT. This CDR3 is 13 amino acids long. V lost 7 bases and J lost 7; bases outside the gene matches: 9. CDR3 amino acids: CASIPQGIGEAFF. The CDR3 DNA is TGTGCCAGCATCCCACAGGGGATTGGTGAAGCTTTCTTT.

Only one count was recorded for this clone. The V gene is TRBV7-2, the J gene TRBJ1-5; weak D call: TRBD1 (5 bases). The length of the CDR3 is 14 residues. Deletions cut 7 bases from V and 6 bases from J, with 16 bases between. In germline, CDR1 is SGHTA, CDR2 FQGNSA. CDR3 bases: TGTGCCAGCACGCAGGGCGGGGTCCCTCAGCCCCAGCATTTT. It is translated as CASTQGGVPQPQHF.

This rearrangement joins TRBV18 to TRBJ1-1; no clear D gene. Trimming shortened V by 1 base and J by 1 base, and 10 bases separated the two germline ends. This CDR3 region has 15 residues. Germline V lookup: CDR1 KGHSH, CDR2 LQKENI. The CDR3 spells CASSPLAAENTEAFF. The CDR3 coding sequence is TGTGCCAGCTCACCACTCGCCGCAGAGAACACTGAAGCTTTCTTT.

The chain joins TRBV7-6 to TRBJ2-3, with D hard to call. V shed 1 base and J shed 14 bases, with 16 bases lying between them. The CDR3 sequence is 13 residues long. The germline gives CDR1 SGHVS, CDR2 FNYEAQ. The CDR3 DNA reads TGTGCCAGCAGCTTAGAGAAGCAAACCTCCCCGTATTTT. Encoded protein: CASSLEKQTSPYF.

The DNA of the CDR3 is TGCGCCAGCAGTGATTCCGGGACAGCCTACGAGCAGTACTTC. This sequence encodes CASSDSGTAYEQYF. The J gene is TRBJ2-7, the V gene TRBV10-1; 7 bases are shared with TRBD1. This CDR3 has 14 amino acids. V gave up 3 bases and J gave up 2 bases; unmatched junction bases: 4. The germline gives CDR1 WNHNN, CDR2 SYGVQD (reference sequence).

CDR3 DNA: TGTGCCAGCAGGATGTTTAAGTCTGGAGGCCGGACTGGGTATGGCTACACCTTC. Translation gives CASRMFKSGGRTGYGYTF. The V call is TRBV25-1, the J call TRBJ1-2; no reliable D call. V was pared by 6 bases and J by 5 bases, with 28 bases between. CDR3 length: 18 residues. The V gene's germline CDR1 is MGHDK and CDR2 SYGVNS.

This rearrangement joins TRBV5-1 to TRBJ1-2, with 8 bases that match TRBD1. The CDR3 length is 14 residues. Trimming cost V 6 bases and J 3 bases; bases outside gene matches: 7. Germline lookup yields CDR1 SGHRS and CDR2 YFSETQ. CDR3 DNA sequence: TGCGCCAGCACAGGGGGCGCTTTGGACTATGGCTACACCTTC. Amino acid sequence: CASTGGALDYGYTF.

This clone has a single count. This chain connects TRBV11-3 to TRBJ1-1, with 9 bases identical to TRBD1. Germline lookup yields CDR1 SGHNT and CDR2 YENEEA. V shed 5 bases, J shed 2 bases, and the junction held 6 bases outside the gene matches. The length of the CDR3 is 15 residues. CDR3 residues: CASSTRQGVNTEAFF. The CDR3 DNA reads as TGTGCCAGCAGCACCCGACAGGGGGTTAACACTGAAGCTTTCTTT. The complete variable domain, with remaining parts taken from reference TRBV11-3 and TRBJ1-1, reads EAGVVQSPRYKIIEKKQPVAFWCNPISGHNTLYWYLQNLGQGPELLIRYENEEAVDDSQLPKDRFSAERLKGVDSTLKIQPAELGDSAVYLCASSTRQGVNTEAFFGQGTRLTVV.

CDR3 nucleotide sequence: TGTGCCAGCACTTCGTCAGGGGGCGTGAACACTGAAGCTTTCTTT. Translation gives CASTSSGGVNTEAFF. The rearrangement joins TRBV28 to TRBJ1-1, with 8 bases identical to TRBD1. Germline V gives CDR1 MDHEN, CDR2 SYDVKM. This CDR3 spans 15 amino acids. V was pared by 7 bases and J by 0 bases, with 7 bases of the junction left unmatched.

The chain has TRBV3-1 (or the pseudogene TRBV3-2) and TRBJ1-2; TRBD1 is a possible D gene (6 bases). The CDR3 loop spans 14 amino acids. The V gene's germline CDR1 is LGHDT and CDR2 YNNKEL (reference sequence). The V and J ends lost 1 base and 8 bases respectively, with 14 bases between them. The CDR3 region is CASSQGTAGVGYTF. The DNA of the CDR3 is TGTGCCAGCAGCCAAGGGACAGCGGGAGTCGGCTACACCTTC.

The CDR3 spells CASSPGQVRSGANVLTF. The CDR3 DNA is TGTGCCAGCAGCCCGGGACAGGTCCGCTCTGGGGCCAACGTCCTGACTTTC. The chain recombines TRBV3-1 (or the pseudogene TRBV3-2) with TRBJ2-6, with TRBD1 matching 8 bases. The V gene's germline CDR1 is LGHDT and CDR2 YNNKEL (reference sequence). The V and J ends lost 4 bases and 0 bases, in that order; junction bases with no gene match: 5. The CDR3 is made up of 17 amino acids.

This clone has only one observation. The chain joins TRBV7-2 to TRBJ2-5; 7 bases match TRBD1. CDR1 SGHTA and CDR2 FQGNSA come from the germline V gene. The CDR3 loop spans 14 amino acids. The V and J ends lost 5 bases and 7 bases, in that order; junction bases with no gene match: 10. CDR3 amino acids: CASSLGQAVGTQYF. CDR3 bases: TGTGCCAGCAGCCTAGGACAGGCCGTGGGGACCCAGTACTTC. Together with reference TRBV7-2 and TRBJ2-5, the CDR3 gives the full variable domain: GAGVSQSPSNKVTEKGKDVELRCDPISGHTALYWYRQSLGQGLEFLIYFQGNSAPDKSGLPSDRFSAERTGGSVSTLTIQRTQQEDSAVYLCASSLGQAVGTQYFGPGTRLLVL.

This chain joins TRBV11-2 and TRBJ2-7, with 7 bases that match TRBD2. V was clipped by 8 bases and J by 3 bases; unmatched bases: 10. The CDR3 sequence is 14 residues long. Germline CDR1 and CDR2: SGHAT and FQNNGV. The CDR3 protein is CASGGAGSFYEQYF. CDR3 bases: TGTGCCAGCGGAGGAGCGGGGAGTTTCTACGAGCAGTACTTC. Filled out from reference TRBV11-2 and TRBJ2-7, the complete variable domain reads EAGVAQSPRYKIIEKRQSVAFWCNPISGHATLYWYQQILGQGPKLLIQFQNNGVVDDSQLPKDRFSAERLKGVDSTLKIQPAKLEDSAVYLCASGGAGSFYEQYFGPGTRLTVT.

J is TRBJ2-5 and V is TRBV6-6; 8 bases agree with TRBD1. Trimming cost V 0 bases and J 5 bases; bases outside gene matches: 8. The CDR3 covers 16 residues. The germline V gene encodes CDR1 MNHNY and CDR2 SVGAGI (reference sequence). The CDR3 protein is CASSYSFRGRVETQYF. The DNA of the CDR3 is TGTGCCAGCAGTTACTCGTTCAGGGGGCGTGTGGAGACCCAGTACTTC.

This chain links TRBV19 with TRBJ2-1; D is perhaps TRBD2 (6 bases). Germline CDR1 and CDR2: LNHDA and SQIVND (reference sequence). V was pared by 7 bases and J by 4 bases, with 8 bases between. The CDR3 is 12 residues long. CDR3 loop: CASKREYNEQFF. In DNA form, the CDR3 reads TGTGCCAGTAAACGGGAGTACAATGAGCAGTTCTTC.

V is TRBV7-8 and J is TRBJ2-7; maybe TRBD2 (6 bases). The CDR3 extends over 15 amino acids. CDR1 and CDR2 (germline): SGHVS, FQNEAQ. The ends were cut back, 3 bases at V and 0 bases at J, with 12 bases in the middle. CDR3: CASSFSGLSSYEQYF. The CDR3, as DNA: TGTGCCAGCAGCTTTAGCGGCCTGAGCTCCTACGAGCAGTACTTC.

The genes are TRBV19 and TRBJ2-7, with D unresolved. V gave up 6 bases and J gave up 2 bases, with 17 bases separating them. The CDR3 is 15 amino acids. CDR1 and CDR2 from the germline V gene are LNHDA and SQIVND (reference sequence). CDR3 DNA sequence: TGTGCCAGTAGCCCCCGAGGTAGCAGAACCTACGAGCAGTACTTC. Encoded protein: CASSPRGSRTYEQYF.